The following is a T cell receptor (beta chain) sequence with its context. The antigen remains unidentified. The source of the sample is a study of T-cell reconstitution after alpha-beta-depleted transplantation in children. Findings and limits, study-wide: Surviving recipient T cells and intrathymic progenitors accounted for some patients' high TCRbeta diversity at day 60. In patients about two months after transplant, alpha-beta T cells reportedly arose from several hundred expanded graft clones. At the one-year point after transplant, T-cell counts and TCRbeta diversity were found to come mostly from T cells that had been newly produced.

This CDR3 region has 16 residues. Germline CDR1 reads SGHVS; CDR2 reads FNYEAQ. Trimming took off 2 bases at V and 5 bases at J, with 16 bases between the two ends. A library of TCRbeta sequences, prepared with unique molecular identifiers, was generated. TCRdb re-called the PCR reads with MiXCR, one entry per CDR3 protein. The sample carries just under 150,000 distinct CDR3 sequences, around 9% recorded once. The chain combines TRBV7-6 with TRBJ2-1; D may be TRBD2 (5 bases). Sequencing used PBMCs, mostly from graft donor cells, obtained 180 days after TCRalphabeta/CD19-depleted stem cell transplant. The sequence derives from a female patient aged 2-10 years who had a stem cell transplant for congenital amegakaryocytic thrombocytopenia, so the T cells may come from the graft donor. The CDR3 sequence is CASSLLDQRNHNEQFF. CDR3 nucleotide sequence: TGTGCCAGCAGCTTATTGGACCAGCGGAACCACAATGAGCAGTTCTTC.